This is a list of T cell receptor beta chains from one sample in a study of cytomegalovirus exposure and HLA in healthy donors. Profiled with immunoSEQ multiplex PCR; TCRdb holds only in-frame clones, not every one. Of roughly 250,000 clones in the sample, roughly two thirds were seen once. The sequencing sample was made of PBMCs. The receptor source for this set is a female donor in good health and CMV-seronegative. Both conserved end residues are part of each CDR3. Each record gives: J gene, D gene, clone size, V gene, CDR3 protein, CDR3 DNA. A D gene is named only where the DNA matches it firmly. Clone size is not always given. Where it is, it says once, few, many or a class for expanded clones.

TRBJ2-3	.	.	TRBV5-1	CASTNWGGTDTQYF	TGCGCCAGCACCAACTGGGGGGGCACAGATACGCAGTATTTT
TRBJ1-5	TRBD1	.	TRBV10-3	CAISESRTGNNQPQHF	TGTGCCATCAGTGAGTCGAGGACAGGGAACAATCAGCCCCAGCATTTT
TRBJ2-3	TRBD2	.	TRBV7-9	CASSLGGSSDTQYF	TGTGCCAGCAGCTTAGGCGGGAGTTCAGATACGCAGTATTTT
TRBJ2-1	.	few	TRBV5-6	CASSFGRNEQFF	TGTGCCAGCAGCTTTGGGCGCAATGAGCAGTTCTTC
TRBJ2-2	.	.	TRBV6-4	CASRPDRYTGELFF	TGTGCCAGCAGGCCCGACAGGTACACCGGGGAGCTGTTTTTT
TRBJ1-2	.	.	TRBV12-5	CASGQNRVGYGYTF	TGTGCTAGTGGCCAAAACAGGGTAGGCTATGGCTACACCTTC
TRBJ2-7	.	.	TRBV7-8	CASRRGRGGDEQYF	TGTGCCAGCCGCCGAGGCCGGGGAGGAGACGAGCAGTACTTC
TRBJ2-7	.	.	TRBV18	CASSPRRDRSSYEQYF	TGTGCCAGCTCTCCTAGACGGGATCGGAGCTCCTACGAGCAGTACTTC
TRBJ1-2	.	.	TRBV19	CASSRSPNYGYTF	TGTGCCAGTAGTAGGAGCCCCAACTATGGCTACACCTTC
TRBJ2-5	TRBD1	.	TRBV5-1	CASSLTGTGVGETQYF	TGCGCCAGCAGCTTGACCGGGACAGGGGTTGGAGAGACCCAGTACTTC
TRBJ2-5	.	.	TRBV18	CASSLSMRETQYF	TGTGCCAGCTCACTGTCTATGAGAGAGACCCAGTACTTC
TRBJ2-6	TRBD2	.	TRBV11-1	CASSSGLAGGLGANVLTF	TGTGCCAGCAGCTCGGGACTAGCGGGAGGGTTGGGGGCCAACGTCCTGACTTTC
TRBJ1-5	TRBD1	.	TRBV5-5	CASSLLRLDRGVPHNQPQHF	TGTGCCAGCAGTTTGTTGCGGCTGGACAGGGGCGTACCGCACAATCAGCCCCAGCATTTT
TRBJ2-1	.	.	TRBV14	CASSLGLDNEQFF	TGTGCCAGCAGCCTCGGACTGGACAATGAGCAGTTCTTC
TRBJ1-2	.	.	TRBV5-1	CASSLVRDTLRYGYTF	TGCGCCAGCAGCTTGGTCCGGGACACACTACGCTATGGCTACACCTTC
TRBJ2-6	TRBD1	few	TRBV7-9	CASSSTGTGYVLTF	TGTGCCAGCAGCTCCACCGGGACAGGGTACGTCCTGACTTTC
TRBJ1-1	.	.	TRBV28	CASSFNQGGTEAFF	TGTGCCAGCAGTTTTAATCAGGGAGGGACTGAAGCTTTCTTT
TRBJ2-7	TRBD1	.	TRBV5-6	CASTGQGELYEQYF	TGTGCCAGCACGGGACAGGGGGAGTTGTACGAGCAGTACTTC
TRBJ2-7	TRBD1	.	TRBV4-1	CASSQGTGTGAGEQYF	TGCGCCAGCAGCCAAGGGACCGGGACAGGGGCGGGCGAGCAGTACTTC
TRBJ2-1	TRBD2	.	TRBV30	CACTGASGSSLGQFF	TGTGCCTGTACAGGGGCTAGCGGGAGCTCACTGGGGCAGTTCTTC
TRBJ2-1	.	few	TRBV7-3	CASSIDPGFPEQFF	TGTGCCAGCAGCATCGACCCAGGTTTTCCTGAGCAGTTCTTC
TRBJ2-3	.	.	TRBV29-1	CSVEDRARGGTQYF	TGCAGCGTTGAAGATCGGGCTCGCGGAGGTACGCAGTATTTT
TRBJ1-1	.	.	TRBV4-1	CASSQDRAQGGEAFF	TGCGCCAGCAGCCAAGATAGGGCGCAAGGAGGTGAAGCTTTCTTT
TRBJ2-5	.	once	TRBV5-1	CASSLGAETQYF	TGCGCCAGCAGCTTGGGCGCGGAGACCCAGTACTTC
TRBJ2-3	TRBD1	.	TRBV5-1	CASSLTGEGTDTQYF	TGCGCCAGCAGCTTGACAGGGGAAGGCACAGATACGCAGTATTTT
TRBJ1-5	.	few	TRBV19	CATLRAGDSNQPQHF	TGTGCCACACTCAGAGCCGGGGATAGCAATCAGCCCCAGCATTTT
TRBJ2-1	TRBD1	.	TRBV7-9	CASSHRQGAFNEQFF	TGTGCCAGCAGCCATCGACAGGGGGCATTCAATGAGCAGTTCTTC
TRBJ2-7	.	.	TRBV9	CASSVTGKSSSYEQYF	TGTGCCAGCAGCGTAACAGGGAAATCATCGTCCTACGAGCAGTACTTC
TRBJ2-3	TRBD1	.	TRBV25-1	CASTQGAIDTQYF	TGTGCCTCCACGCAGGGGGCCATAGATACGCAGTATTTT
TRBJ2-2	.	.	TRBV7-9	CASSLSGAGELFF	TGTGCCAGCAGCTTGTCGGGAGCCGGGGAGCTGTTTTTT
TRBJ2-7	TRBD2	.	TRBV27	CASSPPRLAYQGSYEQYF	TGTGCCAGCAGTCCTCCCCGACTAGCGTATCAGGGTTCCTACGAGCAGTACTTC
TRBJ2-7	TRBD2	.	TRBV13	CASSRGGTDEQYF	TGTGCCAGCAGCCGGGGGGGTACCGACGAGCAGTACTTC
TRBJ2-7	.	.	TRBV9	CASSRGVEQYF	TGTGCCAGCAGCCGAGGTGTCGAGCAGTACTTC
TRBJ1-3	.	.	TRBV15	CATSSSRQSGNTIYF	TGTGCCACCAGCAGTTCGAGGCAGTCTGGAAACACCATATATTTT
TRBJ2-1	.	.	TRBV5-1	CASVSGNDNEQFF	TGCGCCAGCGTTTCGGGGAACGACAATGAGCAGTTCTTC
TRBJ1-2	.	once	TRBV7-5	CARSFNNRFYGYTF	TGTGCCAGAAGCTTTAATAACAGGTTCTATGGCTACACCTTC
TRBJ2-3	TRBD2	.	TRBV5-1	CASSRTGGSVVTDTQYF	TGCGCCAGCAGCAGAACGGGAGGTTCTGTGGTCACAGATACGCAGTATTTT
TRBJ1-5	.	once	TRBV28	CATHTGTFVQPQHF	TGTGCCACGCATACAGGGACGTTTGTTCAGCCCCAGCATTTT
TRBJ2-2	.	few	TRBV27	CASSRRGGDPGELFF	TGTGCCAGCAGTCGCCGAGGCGGGGACCCCGGGGAGCTGTTTTTT
TRBJ2-5	.	few	TRBV2	CASRPQETQYF	TGTGCCAGCAGACCACAGGAGACCCAGTACTTC
TRBJ2-3	.	.	TRBV6-1	CASSDGDTSTDTQYF	TGTGCCAGCAGTGATGGGGACACCTCCACAGATACGCAGTATTTT
TRBJ2-7	TRBD2	.	TRBV6-4	CASSDSGGTSDYEQYF	TGTGCCAGCAGTGACTCAGGCGGGACTAGTGACTACGAGCAGTACTTC
TRBJ1-2	TRBD1	.	TRBV10-2	CASSFEPRTGVGSNYGYTF	TGCGCCAGCAGTTTCGAACCTCGGACAGGGGTTGGGTCTAACTATGGCTACACCTTC
TRBJ2-5	.	.	TRBV10-3	CATSTEGLYQETQYF	TGTGCCACCTCGACCGAGGGCCTATACCAAGAGACCCAGTACTTC
TRBJ1-2	.	.	TRBV6-5	CASSYSGRTDGYTF	TGTGCCAGCAGTTACTCGGGCCGAACCGATGGCTACACCTTC
TRBJ1-1	.	.	TRBV30	CAWSVLKGEAEAFF	TGTGCCTGGAGTGTACTGAAGGGAGAGGCTGAAGCTTTCTTT
TRBJ2-7	.	.	TRBV6-1	CASSESLEQYF	TGTGCCAGCAGTGAATCACTTGAGCAGTACTTC
TRBJ1-2	.	.	TRBV6-1	CASSESTDYGYTF	TGTGCCAGCAGTGAATCCACAGATTATGGCTACACCTTC
TRBJ2-1	.	.	TRBV27	CASSFLVSGGLNNEQFF	TGTGCCAGCAGTTTTCTTGTCTCAGGCGGGCTAAACAATGAGCAGTTCTTC
TRBJ1-1	TRBD1	.	TRBV10-3	CAISEGDRVQAFF	TGTGCCATCAGTGAGGGTGACAGGGTCCAAGCTTTCTTT
TRBJ1-2	.	.	TRBV6-1	CASSEAGAGYGYTF	TGTGCCAGCAGTGAAGCGGGGGCAGGGTATGGCTACACCTTC